This T cell receptor (beta chain) was profiled in a study of T cells in Graves' hyperthyroidism and ophthalmopathy. Findings and limits, study-wide: A median about 6.5 months before onset, the model predicted ophthalmopathy. Most clonotypes that expanded in the thyroid above 0.001 also showed up in blood.

This clonotype was seen at least ten times. Its antigen remains unidentified. This CDR3 has 19 residues. V trimming: 0 bases; J trimming: 0 bases; junction bases outside the gene matches: 13. Germline values: CDR1 DFQATT, CDR2 SNEGSKA (reference sequence). TCR beta CDR3 region amplification was performed from RNA transcripts. The study used the HTBI primer set for a first-round RT-PCR of the TCR CDR3. Using its own MiXCR run on the multiplex PCR reads, TCRdb lists one record per CDR3 protein. The table lists about 360,000 distinct CDR3 sequences, 13% of them singletons. Hyperthyroidism, newly diagnosed and lasting under 2 months, affected patients aged 18 to 65. Lactation, pregnancy, other autoimmune disease or uncontrolled infection led to exclusion of patients.

The sample was blood. J is TRBJ2-4 and V is TRBV20-1, with TRBD1 matching over 8 bases. The sequence was obtained from a woman younger than 35 with Graves' hyperthyroidism. CDR3 protein: CSAREGSRGQALAKNIQYF. The DNA for the CDR3 is TGCAGTGCTAGAGAGGGTTCGAGGGGACAGGCTTTAGCCAAAAACATTCAGTACTTC.